The 2 T cell receptor beta chains given below trace back to one sample, sequenced in a study of T cells in Graves' hyperthyroidism and ophthalmopathy. Researchers amplified the TCR beta CDR3 regions from RNA transcripts. HTBI primers drove first-round RT-PCR of the TCR CDR3. TCRdb processed the multiplex PCR reads anew with MiXCR; each CDR3 protein has one entry. The sample comprises about 570,000 distinct CDR3 sequences, 46% of which are singletons, and 15% to 20% rests with the top ten. Sequencing input: peripheral blood or thyroid tissue (not recorded which). These receptors came from an adult woman with Graves' disease, either hyperthyroidism or ophthalmopathy (not recorded which).

The sample holds many counts of this clonotype. The rearrangement links TRBV7-9 to TRBJ1-2; perhaps TRBD1 as D (5 bases). The CDR3 runs 13 residues. Trimming cost V 4 bases and J 5 bases, with 11 bases left between them. Germline CDR1 SEHNR, CDR2 FQNEAQ (reference sequence). This CDR3 reads CASSWVKGYGYTF. The CDR3 DNA reads TGTGCCAGCAGCTGGGTCAAGGGGTATGGCTACACCTTC.

This clonotype came up many times. The chain has TRBV7-9 and TRBJ2-5; 11 bases line up with TRBD2. This CDR3 has 16 residues. Germline assignment: CDR1 SEHNR and CDR2 FQNEAQ (reference sequence). The V and J ends lost 4 bases and 9 bases, in that order; junction bases with no gene match: 13. The chain's CDR3 is CASSSNIAGGRSAQYF. The DNA for the CDR3 is TGTGCCAGCAGCTCGAATATAGCGGGAGGGAGGTCGGCCCAGTACTTC.